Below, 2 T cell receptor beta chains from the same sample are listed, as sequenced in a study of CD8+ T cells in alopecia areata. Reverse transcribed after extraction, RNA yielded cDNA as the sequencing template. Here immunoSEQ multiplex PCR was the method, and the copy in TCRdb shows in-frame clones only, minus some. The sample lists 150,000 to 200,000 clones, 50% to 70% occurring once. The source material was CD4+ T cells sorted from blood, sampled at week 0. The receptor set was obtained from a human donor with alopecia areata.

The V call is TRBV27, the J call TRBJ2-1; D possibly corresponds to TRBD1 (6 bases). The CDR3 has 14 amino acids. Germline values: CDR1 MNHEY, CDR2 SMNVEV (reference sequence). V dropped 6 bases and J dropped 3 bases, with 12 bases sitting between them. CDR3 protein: CASSGRGYYNEQFF. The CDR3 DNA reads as TGTGCCAGCAGCGGTAGGGGGTACTACAATGAGCAGTTCTTC.

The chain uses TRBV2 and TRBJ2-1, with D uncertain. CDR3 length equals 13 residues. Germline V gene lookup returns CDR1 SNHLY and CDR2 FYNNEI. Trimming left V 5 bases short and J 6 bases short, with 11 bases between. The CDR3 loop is CASSLRQINEQFF. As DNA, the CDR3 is TGTGCCAGCAGTCTTAGGCAGATCAATGAGCAGTTCTTC.